This T cell receptor (beta chain) was recorded in a study of PD-1 blockade in classical Hodgkin lymphoma. Time point indicated: cycle 4 day 1 (C4D1), after more than 5 weeks of nivolumab. Each of the patients experienced relapse following autologous stem cell transplantation, and their brentuximab vedotin exposure differed. The study, taken as a whole, reports: No one has yet defined what causes the repertoire differences, which may be disease activity or prior therapy.

As regards this clone: Its antigen remains unknown.

TCRdb's table, derived via immunoSEQ multiplex PCR, lists solely in-frame clones and lacks some. The sample shows tens of thousands of clones, 75% to 85% of them seen only once. The germline V and J ends were trimmed by 3 bases and 4 bases, with 9 bases remaining between them. CDR1 is SGHTA, CDR2 FQGNSA, per germline. The CDR3 length is 13 residues. Specimen: peripheral blood mononuclear cells (PBMCs), collected before the fourth cycle of nivolumab. This TCR derives from a human donor with classical Hodgkin lymphoma. The V and J genes are TRBV7-2 and TRBJ1-1, with D possibly TRBD1 on 5 matching bases. CDR3: CASSFAGTTEAFF. CDR3 nucleotides: TGTGCCAGCAGCTTCGCCGGGACCACTGAAGCTTTCTTT.